Sequencing of this T cell receptor beta chain was carried out in a study of cytomegalovirus exposure and HLA in healthy donors. The PCR was carried out with 60 Vbeta primers and 13 Jbeta primers. The protocol was immunoSEQ multiplex PCR, while the TCRdb copy is restricted to in-frame clones and leaves out a portion. This sample has 120,000 or so clones, with 70% to 80% found just once. The material sequenced was PBMCs. This sequence originates from a man aged 25-45 years in good health and CMV-seronegative.

CDR3 DNA sequence: TGTGCCAGCAGTCTCAGGGAGGGCAATCAGCCCCAGCATTTT. As protein: CASSLREGNQPQHF. The chain employs TRBV27 and TRBJ1-5; the D gene is possibly TRBD1 (5 bases). In germline, CDR1 is MNHEY, CDR2 SMNVEV (reference sequence). CDR3 length equals 14 residues. Trimming shortened V by 5 bases and J by 2 bases, and 10 bases separated the two germline ends.